This T cell receptor (beta chain) was captured in a study of cytomegalovirus exposure and HLA in healthy donors (dated by TCRdb to 2017 to 2019). Describing the broader study: A later analysis indicated that the 90 to 150 validation repertoires were generated on the platform also employed for the 670 or so repertoires of the first cohort. The study was designed to test whether signatures of past pathogen exposure could be identified by cataloging public T cell receptors. High-throughput TCR immunosequencing, statistical association of individual TCRs with disease status, and machine learning were combined to predict cytomegalovirus infection status. A separate validation cohort of about 110 different subjects was used in addition to the approximately 610-subject first cohort.

For this clone: No cognate antigen has been identified for it. The sample holds no much larger clone one base away, and base qualities are not on file.

The receptor library was made with the immunoSEQ multiplex PCR assay. On the study's bioinformatics: A statistical classification framework was built for diagnosing cytomegalovirus status from the catalog of TCR beta chain sequences. TCRdb took this table from immuneACCESS and kept in-frame rearrangements with V and J called. Such tables lack part of the clones; where checked against another copy, unresolved V genes explain under half of the gap, and the rest is unexplained. V and J calls and clone size are copied from that table; D and trimming were computed from the DNA. Recorded for this sample are approximately 230,000 clones; roughly 87% of them occurred a single time. Jointly, the top ten make up 12% of the sample. The CDR3 spans 14 residues, from the cysteine through the phenylalanine. The read is trimmed to its CDR3 DNA, 42 bases read in frame from base 1. V loses 1 base, J loses 0 bases, and the germline ends lie 8 bases apart. In the germline V gene, CDR1 corresponds to SGDLS and CDR2 to YYNGEE.

Results and caveats for the whole study, not just this receptor: Of the cluster scores, roughly 95% were above 0 in a later analysis, which found that TCRs clustered in the first cohort also tended to co-occur in the 120 validation repertoires. All 130 or so repertoires were used to score co-occurrence in the validation cohort in a later analysis, because that analysis had no HLA typing for the cohort. The study listed approximately 160 TCR beta chains as associated with cytomegalovirus. In vitro tests confirmed that a few of the cytomegalovirus-associated TCR beta chains recognize cytomegalovirus antigens. According to the authors, the approach could potentially be generalized to other disease states and immunological phenotypes. While some public TCRs were present in many individuals, most TCR sequences turned up only very rarely across donors. In both the original and validation cohorts, the classifier was reported to diagnose cytomegalovirus status with high specificity and sensitivity.

Separate from the approximately 690-subject first cohort, the validation cohort of over 90 subjects was the group to which the donors belonged. The chain was built from TRBV9 and TRBJ2-7, with no reliable assignment of the D segment. The TCR was taken from a man aged 18 to 30 in good health and CMV-seropositive. The sample taken for sequencing was PBMCs. The sequence in DNA is TGTGCCAGCAGCGTAACTACGGGCTCCTACGAGCAGTACTTC. Translated, this gives CASSVTTGSYEQYF.